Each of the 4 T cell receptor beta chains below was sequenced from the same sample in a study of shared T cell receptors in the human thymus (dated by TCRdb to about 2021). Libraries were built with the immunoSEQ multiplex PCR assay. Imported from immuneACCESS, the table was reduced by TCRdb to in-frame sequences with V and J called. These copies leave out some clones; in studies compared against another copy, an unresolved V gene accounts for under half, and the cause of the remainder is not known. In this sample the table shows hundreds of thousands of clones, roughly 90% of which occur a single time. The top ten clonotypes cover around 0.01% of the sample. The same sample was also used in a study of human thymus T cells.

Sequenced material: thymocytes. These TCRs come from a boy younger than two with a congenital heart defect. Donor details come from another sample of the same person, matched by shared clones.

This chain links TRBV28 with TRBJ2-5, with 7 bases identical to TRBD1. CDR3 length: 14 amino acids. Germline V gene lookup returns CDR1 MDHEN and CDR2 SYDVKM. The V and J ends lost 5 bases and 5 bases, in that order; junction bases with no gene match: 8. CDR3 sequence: CASSPQGREETQYF. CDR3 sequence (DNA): TGTGCCAGCAGTCCACAGGGGCGTGAGGAGACCCAGTACTTC.

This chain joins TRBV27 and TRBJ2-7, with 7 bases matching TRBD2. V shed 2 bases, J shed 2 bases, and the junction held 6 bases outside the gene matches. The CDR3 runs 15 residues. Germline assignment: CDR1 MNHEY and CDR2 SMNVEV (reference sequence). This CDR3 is CASSLGGEGTYEQYF. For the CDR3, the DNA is TGTGCCAGCAGTTTAGGTGGGGAGGGCACCTACGAGCAGTACTTC.

The CDR3 DNA sequence: TGCAGCGCTTCAATACAGGGGCCCATTCAGTACTTC. Its protein is CSASIQGPIQYF. This sequence joins TRBV29-1 and TRBJ2-4; 7 nucleotides agree with TRBD1. The V and J ends lost 7 bases and 9 bases, in that order; junction bases with no gene match: 9. The germline V gene encodes CDR1 SQVTM and CDR2 ANQGSEA. The CDR3 totals 12 residues.

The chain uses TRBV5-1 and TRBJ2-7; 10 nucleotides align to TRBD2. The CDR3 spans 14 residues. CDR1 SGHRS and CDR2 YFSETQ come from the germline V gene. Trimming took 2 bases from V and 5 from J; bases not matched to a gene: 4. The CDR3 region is CASSFLAGDHEQYF. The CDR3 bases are TGCGCCAGCAGCTTTCTAGCGGGAGACCACGAGCAGTACTTC.